The T cell receptor beta chain under discussion was sequenced for a study of cytomegalovirus exposure and HLA in healthy donors. Study context: Researchers previously reported finding 90 million to 130 million unique TCR beta sequences from about 179 million T cells.

Researchers ran the PCR with 60 Vbeta and 13 Jbeta primers. This table comes from immunoSEQ multiplex PCR, and its TCRdb copy is limited to in-frame clones, with some not included. The table records 100,000 to 150,000 clones, 60% to 85% of them present only once. Study observations and caveats: TCR beta V segments were, for the most part, productive about 87% or about 30% of the time in an earlier analysis. It was likely that a cluster of highly shared sequence variants was a sequencing artifact. CMV antigen specificity was confirmed in vitro for a few CMV-associated chains.

The V gene lost 0 bases and the J gene lost 3 bases, with 18 bases spanning the gap. Germline CDR1 and CDR2: SGDLS and YYNGEE. CDR3 size: 17 residues. For this clone: The antigen remains undetermined.

This TCR was recovered from a woman under 30 in good health and CMV-seronegative. Input material: PBMCs. The chain recombines TRBV9 with TRBJ1-2, with D uncertain. The CDR3: CASSVAFRKIGDYGYTF. In DNA form, the CDR3 reads TGTGCCAGCAGCGTAGCCTTCCGGAAGATCGGAGACTATGGCTACACCTTC. The variable domain in full, completed from reference TRBV9 and TRBJ1-2, reads DSGVTQTPKHLITATGQRVTLRCSPRSGDLSVYWYQQSLDQGLQFLIQYYNGEERAKGNILERFSAQQFPDLHSELNLSSLELGDSALYFCASSVAFRKIGDYGYTFGSGTRLTVV.